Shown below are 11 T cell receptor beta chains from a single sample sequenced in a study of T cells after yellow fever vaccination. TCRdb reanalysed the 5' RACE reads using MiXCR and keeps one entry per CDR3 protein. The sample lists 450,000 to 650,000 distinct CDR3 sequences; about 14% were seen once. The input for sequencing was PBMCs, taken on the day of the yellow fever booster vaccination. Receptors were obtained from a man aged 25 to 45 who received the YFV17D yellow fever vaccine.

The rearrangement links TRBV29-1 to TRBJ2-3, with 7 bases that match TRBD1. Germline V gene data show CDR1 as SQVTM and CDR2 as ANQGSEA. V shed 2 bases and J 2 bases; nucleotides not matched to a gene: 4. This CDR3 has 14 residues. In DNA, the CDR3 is TGCAGCGTTGAATGGGGACAGATCACAGATACGCAGTATTTT. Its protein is CSVEWGQITDTQYF.

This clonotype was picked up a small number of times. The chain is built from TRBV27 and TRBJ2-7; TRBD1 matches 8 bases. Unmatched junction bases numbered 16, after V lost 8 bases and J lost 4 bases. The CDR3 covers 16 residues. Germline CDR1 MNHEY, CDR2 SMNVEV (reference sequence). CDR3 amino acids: CASSTGAGGIGYEQYF. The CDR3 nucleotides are TGTGCCAGCTCCACGGGCGCAGGGGGCATTGGGTACGAGCAGTACTTC.

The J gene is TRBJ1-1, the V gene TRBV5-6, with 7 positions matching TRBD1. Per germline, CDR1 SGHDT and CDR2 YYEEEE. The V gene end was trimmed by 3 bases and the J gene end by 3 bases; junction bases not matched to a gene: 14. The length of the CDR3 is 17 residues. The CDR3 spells CASSSLTGRGRDTEAFF. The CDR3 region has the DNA TGTGCCAGCAGCTCTCTGACAGGGAGAGGACGCGACACTGAAGCTTTCTTT.

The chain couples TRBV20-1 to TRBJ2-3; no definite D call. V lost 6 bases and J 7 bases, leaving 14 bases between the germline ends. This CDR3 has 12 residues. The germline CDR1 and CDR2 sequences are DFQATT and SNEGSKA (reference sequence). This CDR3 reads CSADPLLNTQYF. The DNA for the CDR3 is TGCAGTGCGGATCCCCTTTTGAATACGCAGTATTTT.

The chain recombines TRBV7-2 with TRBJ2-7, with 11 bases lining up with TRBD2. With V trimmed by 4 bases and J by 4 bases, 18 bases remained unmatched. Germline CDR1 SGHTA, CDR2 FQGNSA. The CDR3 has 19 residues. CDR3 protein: CASSSAPTSGSGPDYEQYF. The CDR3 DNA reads TGTGCCAGCAGCTCAGCCCCTACTAGCGGGAGCGGGCCGGATTACGAGCAGTACTTC.

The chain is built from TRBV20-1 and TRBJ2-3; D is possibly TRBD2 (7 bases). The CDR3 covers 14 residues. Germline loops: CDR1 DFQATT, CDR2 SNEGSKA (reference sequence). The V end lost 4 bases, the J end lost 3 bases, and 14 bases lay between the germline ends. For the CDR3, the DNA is TGCAGTGCTATGGGGGGCGGGAGAACAGATACGCAGTATTTT. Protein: CSAMGGGRTDTQYF.

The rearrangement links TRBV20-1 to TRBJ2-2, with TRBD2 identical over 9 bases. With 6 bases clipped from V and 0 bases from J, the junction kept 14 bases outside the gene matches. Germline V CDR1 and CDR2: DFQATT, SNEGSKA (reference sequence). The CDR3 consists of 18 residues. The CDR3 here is CSARLTSGWTANTGELFF. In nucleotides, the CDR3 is TGCAGTGCCCGGCTGACTAGCGGATGGACCGCGAACACCGGGGAGCTGTTTTTT.

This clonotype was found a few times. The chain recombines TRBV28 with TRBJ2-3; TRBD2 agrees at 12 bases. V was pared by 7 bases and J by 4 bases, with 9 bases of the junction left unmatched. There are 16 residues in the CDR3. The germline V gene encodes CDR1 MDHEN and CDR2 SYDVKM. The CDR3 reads CASTTTSGRWADTQYF. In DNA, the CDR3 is TGTGCCAGCACCACTACTAGCGGGAGGTGGGCAGATACGCAGTATTTT. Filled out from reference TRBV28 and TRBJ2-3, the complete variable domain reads DVKVTQSSRYLVKRTGEKVFLECVQDMDHENMFWYRQDPGLGLRLIYFSYDVKMKEKGDIPEGYSVSREKKERFSLILESASTNQTSMYLCASTTTSGRWADTQYFGPGTRLTVL.

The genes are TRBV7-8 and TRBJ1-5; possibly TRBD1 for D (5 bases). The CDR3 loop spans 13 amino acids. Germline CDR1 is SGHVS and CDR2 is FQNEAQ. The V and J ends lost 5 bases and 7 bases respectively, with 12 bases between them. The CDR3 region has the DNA TGTGCCAGCAGCCATTCAGGGTTCCAGCCCCAGCATTTT. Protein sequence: CASSHSGFQPQHF.

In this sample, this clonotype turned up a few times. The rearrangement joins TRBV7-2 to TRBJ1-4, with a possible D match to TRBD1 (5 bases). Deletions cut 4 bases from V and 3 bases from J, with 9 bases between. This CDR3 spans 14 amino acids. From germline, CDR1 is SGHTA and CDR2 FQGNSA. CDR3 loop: CASSSQGANEKLFF. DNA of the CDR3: TGTGCCAGCAGCTCTCAGGGTGCTAATGAAAAACTGTTTTTT.

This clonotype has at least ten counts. The CDR3 spells CASSESGSNQPQHF. The CDR3 DNA reads TGTGCCAGCAGTGAATCGGGTAGCAATCAGCCCCAGCATTTT. This chain uses TRBV6-1 with TRBJ1-5; D gene uncertain. The CDR3 runs 14 residues. Germline V gene lookup returns CDR1 MNHNS and CDR2 SASEGT. Trimming removed 2 bases from V and 0 bases from J, with 5 bases in between.